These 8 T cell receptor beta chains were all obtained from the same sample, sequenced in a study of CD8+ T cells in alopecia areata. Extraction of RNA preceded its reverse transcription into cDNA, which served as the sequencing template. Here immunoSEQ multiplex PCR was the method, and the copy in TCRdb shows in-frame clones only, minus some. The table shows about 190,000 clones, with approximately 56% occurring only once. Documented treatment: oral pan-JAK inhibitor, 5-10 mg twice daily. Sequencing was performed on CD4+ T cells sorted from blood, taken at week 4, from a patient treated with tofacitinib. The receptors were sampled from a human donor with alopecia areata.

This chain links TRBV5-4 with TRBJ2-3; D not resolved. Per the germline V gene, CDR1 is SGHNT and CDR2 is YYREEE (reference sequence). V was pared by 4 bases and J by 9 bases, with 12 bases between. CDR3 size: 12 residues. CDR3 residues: CASSQASGTQYF. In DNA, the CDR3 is TGTGCCAGCAGCCAGGCGTCCGGGACGCAGTATTTT.

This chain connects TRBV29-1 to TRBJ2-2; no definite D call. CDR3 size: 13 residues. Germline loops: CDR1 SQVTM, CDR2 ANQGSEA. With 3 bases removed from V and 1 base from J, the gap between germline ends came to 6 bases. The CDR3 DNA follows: TGCAGCGTTGACTCTCTGAACACCGGGGAGCTGTTTTTT. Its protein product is CSVDSLNTGELFF.

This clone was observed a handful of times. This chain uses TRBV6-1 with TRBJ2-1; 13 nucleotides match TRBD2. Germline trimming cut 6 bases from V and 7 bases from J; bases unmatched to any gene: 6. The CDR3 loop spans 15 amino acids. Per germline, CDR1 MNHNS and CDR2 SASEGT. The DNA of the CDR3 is TGTGCCAGCAGCGGACTAGCGGGAGTATCGAATGAGCAGTTCTTC. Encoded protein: CASSGLAGVSNEQFF.

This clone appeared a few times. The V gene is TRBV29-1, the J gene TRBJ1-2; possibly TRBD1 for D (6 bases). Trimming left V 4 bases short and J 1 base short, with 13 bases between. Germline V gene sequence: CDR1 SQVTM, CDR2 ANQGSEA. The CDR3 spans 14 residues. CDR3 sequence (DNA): TGCAGCGTTGTATTGGACAGAATTAACTATGGCTACACCTTC. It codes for CSVVLDRINYGYTF.

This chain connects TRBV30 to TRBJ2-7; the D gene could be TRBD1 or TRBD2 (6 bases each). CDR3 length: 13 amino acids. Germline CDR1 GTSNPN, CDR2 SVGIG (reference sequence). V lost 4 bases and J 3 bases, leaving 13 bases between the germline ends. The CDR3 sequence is CAWNHEGGYEQYF. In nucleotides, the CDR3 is TGTGCCTGGAATCATGAGGGGGGCTACGAGCAGTACTTC.

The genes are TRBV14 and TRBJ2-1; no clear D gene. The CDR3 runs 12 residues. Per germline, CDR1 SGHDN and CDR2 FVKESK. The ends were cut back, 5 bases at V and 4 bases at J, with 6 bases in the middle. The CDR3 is CASSISYNEQFF. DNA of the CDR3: TGTGCCAGCAGCATTTCGTACAATGAGCAGTTCTTC.

The CDR3 bases are TGTGCCAGCAGTCCCCGACTAGCGGGAATGGCAGATACGCAGTATTTT. Protein: CASSPRLAGMADTQYF. The chain is built from TRBV25-1 and TRBJ2-3, with 11 bases lining up with TRBD2. In germline, CDR1 is MGHDK, CDR2 SYGVNS. V was pared by 5 bases and J by 4 bases, with 8 bases of the junction left unmatched. The CDR3 is made up of 16 amino acids.

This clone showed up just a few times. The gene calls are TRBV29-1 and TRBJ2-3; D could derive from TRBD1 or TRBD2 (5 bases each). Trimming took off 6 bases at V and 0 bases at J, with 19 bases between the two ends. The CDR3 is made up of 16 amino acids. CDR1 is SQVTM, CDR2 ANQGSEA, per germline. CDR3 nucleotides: TGCAGCGTGGAGGACCAGGGAGAGAGGAGCACAGATACGCAGTATTTT. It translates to CSVEDQGERSTDTQYF.